This record covers a single T cell receptor beta chain. This clonotype was picked up a small number of times. Its antigen is currently not known. No qualities accompany the bases; no much larger clone lies one base away. The library was produced with multiplex PCR. The listed sequencing device is Illumina HiSeq 4000. To build TCR beta libraries, CDR3 regions were amplified by Arm-PCR using iRepertoire HTBI primers. Before sequencing, the PCR products went through gel purification. The original pipeline was this. A total of roughly 58 TRBV and under 15 TRBJ segments were identified across samples and were used for gene usage analysis of CDR3 amino acid clonotypes. Filtered high-quality paired reads were merged into contigs using COPE and FqMerger. Contigs were aligned with BLAST to IMGT TRBV, TRBD and TRBJ reference genes, and CDR3 was defined per IMGT. Any clonotype with a frequency above 0.1% was classified as a highly expanded clone. Repertoire diversity was measured by Shannon entropy, and V-J evenness by the Gini coefficient. A clonotype found in more than one individual was treated as public. In-frame beta chains were kept once TCRdb had trimmed the public reads at Q25 with fastp and called clones with MiXCR. Identical CDR3 protein sequences are pooled into one entry, listed with their most common genes and DNA. None of the V and J calls come from the authors' own analysis; TCRdb made them. For this sample there are about 530,000 distinct CDR3 sequences; about 16% appear just once. Around 25% of the sample belongs to the ten largest clones.

The sample comes from a study of regulatory T cells in long-lasting Graves disease (dated by TCRdb to about 2021). Background on the whole study: Newly diagnosed Graves' disease patients had taken antithyroid drugs for less than 3 months. Persistent Graves' disease patients were compared with newly diagnosed Graves' disease patients by peripheral blood TCR sequencing and RNA sequencing. The study was registered as a clinical trial and conducted in China. A total of approximately 35 samples underwent TCR sequencing: some 13 from persistent and around 20 from newly diagnosed Graves' disease patients.

The time point label for this specimen denotes: newly diagnosed GD, antithyroid drugs for less than 3 months. RNA was extracted from PBMCs in TRIzol for both TCR sequencing and RNA sequencing. The diagnosis of Graves' disease followed American Thyroid Association guidelines. The patients came from an endocrinology department in Xi'an, China. From each patient, 8 to 10 milliliters of peripheral blood was collected into an EDTA anticoagulant tube. PBMCs were isolated by Ficoll Paque Plus density gradient separation without further T cell sorting. An Agilent 2100 Bioanalyzer and agarose gel were used to check RNA quality, and a NanoDrop 2000 was used to measure RNA concentration. V trim: 1 base; J trim: 6 bases; unmatched bases: 9. From its cysteine to its phenylalanine, the CDR3 spans 16 amino acids. Here the CDR3 DNA is all that survives: 48 bases in frame from base 1. The germline V gene encodes CDR1 DFQATT and CDR2 SNEGSKA (reference sequence).

General conclusions and limits of the study: Because the primary lesion, thyroid tissue, could not be accessed, the study looked at peripheral blood alone. The authors acknowledged the small sample size as a limitation that may reduce accuracy. Persistent patients shared more public clonotypes among themselves (around 2,500) than newly diagnosed patients did (about 900). Compared with newly diagnosed patients, persistent Graves' disease patients had lower TCR Shannon entropy and fewer highly expanded clones, which suggests clonal expansion. Persistent disease showed preferential use of TRBV28, TRBJ1-2 and TRBJ2-5, whereas newly diagnosed disease favored TRBV20-1 and TRBJ2-1. Sequencing and analysis were limited to the TCR beta chain.

This sample also appeared in a second study, on T cells in Graves' hyperthyroidism and ophthalmopathy. Taken from the second paper: Stable Graves' hyperthyroidism was defined as no progression to ophthalmopathy during 18 months of follow-up. Hyperthyroidism patients were newly diagnosed, with disease duration under 2 months, and aged 18 to 65 years. Patients with uncontrolled infections, other autoimmune diseases, pregnancy or lactation were excluded. Diagnoses were established on the basis of clinical symptoms, serum thyroxine and TRAb, thyroid ultrasound, and orbital computed tomography. For the first round of RT-PCR on the TCR CDR3, the HTBI primer set was used together with the Qiagen OneStep RT-PCR kit. Most expanded thyroid clonotypes (frequency above 0.001) were also detected in blood, a finding suggesting that blood repertoires may reflect thyroid immune responses. In cross-validation, a model built on a 13 V-J signature told ophthalmopathy apart from stable hyperthyroidism with under 90% sensitivity and around 81% specificity, and in testing the same model reached 80%/75%. In validation, progression to ophthalmopathy was predicted by the model with almost 71% sensitivity and approximately 78% specificity, a median of about 6 months before onset. A discovery cohort of around 100 patients, approximately 44 with Graves' ophthalmopathy and approximately 55 with stable Graves' hyperthyroidism, was used to find distinguishing TCR V-J signatures. An independent validation cohort of under 20 hyperthyroidism patients and 17 patients who later progressed to ophthalmopathy tested prospective prediction of ophthalmopathy. The 85 to 100 discovery patients were divided at random into training and test sets in a 7:3 ratio. In about 6 Graves' hyperthyroidism patients, the study also compared T-cell repertoires from thyroid tissue with T-cell repertoires from blood. After blood sampling, hyperthyroidism patients were treated with methimazole at a starting dose of 30 mg daily, and ophthalmopathy patients were treated with high-dose intravenous methylprednisolone. Libraries were constructed in a second round of multiplex PCR, after which size selection and purification were performed. Paired-end sequencing of the libraries was performed with 100 bp reads on an Illumina HiSeq2000. SOAPnuke was used to process the raw data, removing reads that contained adapters or uncalled bases, had a mean Phred below 15, or lacked an exact match to the constant primer or identifier. High-quality paired reads were merged using COPE v1.2.5, and each unique nucleotide sequence was defined as a clonotype. MiTCR v1.1 was used to align the clonotypes against IMGT TRBV, TRBD and TRBJ reference segments. Only V-J combinations with frequency above 0.0001, covering about 99% of repertoires, were analysed. A TCS score was defined as the ratio of F50 (clonal expansion) to E x V (chaos), with BLOSUM62-based TCRdist applied between CDR3 peptides within each V-J. Welch's t-statistics and random forest reduced fewer than 550 V-J features to roughly 13, which were used in a naive Bayes classifier (R e1071). No statistical method was used to fix the sample size in advance, and group allocation was not hidden from the investigators. The paper reports TCR Vbeta CDR3 sequencing of 135 peripheral blood samples: under 45 ophthalmopathy, about 75 hyperthyroidism and about 17 progressor patients.

The rearranged segments are TRBV20-1 and TRBJ2-3; TRBD2 fits 11 bases in the junction. Sample: peripheral blood mononuclear cells (PBMCs), taken at new diagnosis, from a patient treated with antithyroid drugs. The sequence was collected from a woman in her forties or fifties with Graves disease. Donor details come from another sample of the same person, matched by shared clones. The nucleotide sequence reads TGCAGTGCTAGAGCGGGTACTAGCGGGGGTTGGGATACGCAGTATTTT. Translation gives CSARAGTSGGWDTQYF.